This T cell receptor beta chain appears in the sequencing data of a study of CD8 T cells in ankylosing spondylitis. Remarks on this clonotype: No antigen is known for it.

Scientists made TCR beta libraries using quantitative 5'-RACE with molecular barcodes. TCRdb re-derived calls from the 5' RACE reads in MiXCR, one entry per CDR3 protein. Among about 230,000 distinct CDR3 sequences listed, roughly 8.2% were seen once. Findings and caveats of the study: As reported, disease-linked clones showed significant enrichment in matched ankylosing spondylitis synovial fluid. Disease-linked clones bore a CD8+ phenotype and were relatively rare in peripheral blood.

Germline V gene data show CDR1 as DFQATT and CDR2 as SNEGSKA (reference sequence). Deletions cut 1 base from V and 2 bases from J, with 26 bases between. The CDR3 extends over 19 amino acids. V gene TRBV20-1 combines with J gene TRBJ1-2, with D perhaps matching TRBD1 (5 bases). The specimen sequenced was blood, either unsorted or a sorted T cell fraction (not recorded which). This clonotype originated in a female donor with ankylosing spondylitis or in good health (not recorded which). The CDR3 DNA is TGCAGTGCTAGAGGTGAGGGGATCACACGGGGTTTTGACAACTATGGCTACACCTTC. This translates into CSARGEGITRGFDNYGYTF.